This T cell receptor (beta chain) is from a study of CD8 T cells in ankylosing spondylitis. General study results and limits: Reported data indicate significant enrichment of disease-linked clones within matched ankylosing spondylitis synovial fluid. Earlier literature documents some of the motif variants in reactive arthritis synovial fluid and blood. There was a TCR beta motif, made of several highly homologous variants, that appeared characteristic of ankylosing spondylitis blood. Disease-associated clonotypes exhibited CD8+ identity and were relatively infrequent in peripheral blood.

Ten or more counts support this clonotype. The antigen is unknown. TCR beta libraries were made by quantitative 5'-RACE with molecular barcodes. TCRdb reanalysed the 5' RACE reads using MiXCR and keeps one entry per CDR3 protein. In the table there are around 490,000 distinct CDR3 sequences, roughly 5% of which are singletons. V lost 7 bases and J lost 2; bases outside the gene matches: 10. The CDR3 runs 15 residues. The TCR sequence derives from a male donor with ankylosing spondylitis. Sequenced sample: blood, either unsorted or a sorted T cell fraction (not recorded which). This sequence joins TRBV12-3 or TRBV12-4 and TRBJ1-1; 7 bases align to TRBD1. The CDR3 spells CASTKTGLGNTEAFF. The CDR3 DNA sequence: TGTGCCAGCACCAAGACAGGGTTAGGTAACACTGAAGCTTTCTTT.